The 9 T cell receptor beta chains given below trace back to one sample, sequenced in a study of cytomegalovirus exposure and HLA in healthy donors. The PCR had 60 Vbeta and 13 Jbeta primers. Sequencing was performed with immunoSEQ multiplex PCR; in TCRdb, only in-frame clones are kept and a portion is missing. The sample holds 110,000 to 150,000 clones, 75% to 80% seen once. The material sequenced was PBMCs. These receptors all come from a female donor in good health and CMV-seronegative.

The rearrangement uses TRBV19 and TRBJ1-3; perhaps TRBD1 as D (5 bases). Between the trimmed V and J ends, which lost 10 bases and 0 bases, there was a span of 19 bases. This CDR3 spans 16 amino acids. Germline V gives CDR1 LNHDA, CDR2 SQIVND (reference sequence). The CDR3 sequence is CATSPWGESSGNTIYF. The CDR3 DNA is TGTGCCACCTCACCTTGGGGGGAATCCTCTGGAAACACCATATATTTT.

This clone was recorded a few times. This rearrangement joins TRBV7-9 to TRBJ1-2; TRBD1 agrees at 8 bases. Germline-derived CDR1 and CDR2 are SEHNR and FQNEAQ (reference sequence). The CDR3 totals 16 residues. Germline trimming cut 4 bases from V and 1 base from J; bases unmatched to any gene: 8. CDR3 region: CASSSKDRVDNYGYTF. The CDR3, as DNA: TGTGCCAGCAGCTCCAAGGACAGGGTGGATAACTATGGCTACACCTTC.

This chain links TRBV5-1 with TRBJ2-2, with TRBD1 matching over 8 bases. Germline V gene lookup returns CDR1 SGHRS and CDR2 YFSETQ. The CDR3 spans 17 residues. Trimming removed 4 bases from V and 4 bases from J; junction bases left unmatched: 12. The CDR3 DNA sequence: TGCGCCAGCAGCCCGGACAGGGATCGTTTACGCACCGGGGAGCTGTTTTTT. It translates to CASSPDRDRLRTGELFF.

This sequence joins TRBV9 and TRBJ2-7; TRBD2 matches 7 bases. V shed 3 bases and J 5 bases; nucleotides not matched to a gene: 8. From germline, CDR1 is SGDLS and CDR2 YYNGEE. This CDR3 is 14 amino acids long. The CDR3 protein is CASSAAGAGDEQYF. The CDR3 region has the DNA TGTGCCAGCAGCGCAGCCGGGGCGGGAGACGAGCAGTACTTC.

This chain uses TRBV28 with TRBJ2-7, with unresolved D. There are 13 residues in the CDR3. V was trimmed by 8 bases and J by 2 bases, leaving 13 bases between them. Germline values: CDR1 MDHEN, CDR2 SYDVKM. The CDR3 DNA reads as TGTGCCAGCTCCCCCAGTCCCCCCTACGAGCAGTACTTC. Amino acid sequence: CASSPSPPYEQYF.

The chain recombines TRBV7-9 with TRBJ2-7; 8 nucleotides align to TRBD2. The CDR3 length is 16 residues. The germline gives CDR1 SEHNR, CDR2 FQNEAQ (reference sequence). V was pared by 1 base and J by 2 bases, with 7 bases of the junction left unmatched. Here the CDR3 reads CASSLGVAGLAYEQYF. In DNA, the CDR3 is TGTGCCAGCAGCTTAGGTGTAGCGGGGCTTGCCTACGAGCAGTACTTC.

As regards this clone: Sequence at one end of the junction differs from germline and may be a read error. The same CDR3 also results from other DNA sequences found in this sample. This chain uses TRBV4-2 with TRBJ1-1; no firm D call. The CDR3 covers 12 residues. From germline, CDR1 is LGHNA and CDR2 YNFKEQ. The CDR3, as DNA: TGTGCCAGCAGCCAAGACAGGTCTGAAGCCTTCTTT. Its translation is CASSQDRSEAFF.

The V and J genes are TRBV7-2 and TRBJ1-1, with 8 positions matching TRBD1. Germline CDR1 is SGHTA and CDR2 is FQGNSA. V lost 5 bases, J lost 4 bases, and 6 bases stayed unmatched. The CDR3 is 14 amino acids. The CDR3 is CASSDRGSVTEAFF. The CDR3 DNA reads as TGTGCCAGCAGCGACAGGGGCTCGGTCACTGAAGCTTTCTTT.

The chain links TRBV5-1 to TRBJ2-7; 11 bases agree with TRBD1. CDR3 length equals 14 residues. Germline CDR1 is SGHRS and CDR2 is YFSETQ. Unmatched junction bases numbered 2, after V lost 2 bases and J lost 4 bases. CDR3 in DNA: TGCGCCAGCAGCTTCGGGACAGGGGGTTACGAGCAGTACTTC. It yields the protein CASSFGTGGYEQYF. Full variable domain (missing parts from reference TRBV5-1 and TRBJ2-7): KAGVTQTPRYLIKTRGQQVTLSCSPISGHRSVSWYQQTPGQGLQFLFEYFSETQRNKGNFPGRFSGRQFSNSRSEMNVSTLELGDSALYLCASSFGTGGYEQYFGPGTRLTVT.